A selection of T cell receptor beta chains follows, all from one sample in a study of CD8 T cells in Susac syndrome. Via MiXCR, TCRdb re-called the immunoSEQ multiplex PCR reads, giving one row per CDR3 protein. The table has approximately 120,000 distinct CDR3 sequences, 85% to 95% seen once. Sequencing was performed on CD8+ T cells from PBMCs. These receptor sequences come from a human donor with multiple sclerosis. Both conserved end residues are part of each CDR3. D genes are given only for firm matches. Only part of the rows carry a size: once, few, many, or a class if the clone is expanded.

d_call,j_call,v_call,clone_size,cdr3_aa,cdr3_nt
NA,TRBJ1-1,TRBV5-6,NA,CASSLANWGTVNTEAFF,TGTGCCAGCAGCTTGGCAAATTGGGGGACGGTGAACACTGAAGCTTTCTTT
TRBD1,TRBJ2-7,TRBV12-3/TRBV12-4,once,CASSLGGQNFYEQYF,TGTGCCAGCAGTCTAGGGGGACAGAACTTCTACGAGCAGTACTTC
TRBD1,TRBJ1-1,TRBV6-6,NA,CASRPDRAAAFF,TGTGCCAGCAGACCGGACAGGGCGGCTGCTTTCTTT
NA,TRBJ2-1,TRBV4-1,NA,CASSHTTGSEQFF,TGCGCCAGCAGCCACACCACGGGGAGTGAGCAGTTCTTC
TRBD1,TRBJ1-5,TRBV19,NA,CASSIGGQGSNQPQHF,TGTGCCAGTAGTATAGGGGGACAGGGTAGCAATCAGCCCCAGCATTTT
NA,TRBJ2-5,TRBV6-5,NA,CASSSRRRQETQYF,TGTGCCAGCAGTTCGAGACGGCGACAAGAGACCCAGTACTTC
NA,TRBJ1-5,TRBV7-9,NA,CASSLGRQYSNQPQHF,TGTGCCAGCAGCTTAGGCCGGCAGTATAGCAATCAGCCCCAGCATTTT
NA,TRBJ1-1,TRBV5-1,NA,CASSYGRNTFF,TGCGCCAGCAGCTACGGACGGAATACTTTCTTT
NA,TRBJ1-5,TRBV9,NA,CASSVGGENQPQHF,TGTGCCAGCAGCGTAGGGGGTGAGAATCAGCCCCAGCATTTT
TRBD2,TRBJ2-1,TRBV9,NA,CASSVEREYNEQFF,TGTGCCAGCAGCGTAGAGCGGGAGTACAATGAGCAGTTCTTC
NA,TRBJ2-7,TRBV9,NA,CASSVGPGWNEQYF,TGTGCCAGCAGCGTAGGGCCAGGGTGGAACGAGCAGTACTTC
NA,TRBJ2-5,TRBV2,NA,CAGRARETQYF,TGTGCCGGAAGGGCCCGGGAGACCCAGTACTTC
NA,TRBJ1-5,TRBV7-9,NA,CASSLNNREPQHF,TGTGCCAGCAGCCTAAATAACAGGGAGCCCCAGCATTTT
NA,TRBJ2-7,TRBV12-3/TRBV12-4,NA,CASSLWQTSSYEQYF,TGTGCCAGCAGTTTATGGCAGACTTCCTCCTACGAGCAGTACTTC
NA,TRBJ2-1,TRBV12-3/TRBV12-4,once,CASSLAWLQFF,TGTGCCAGCAGTTTAGCCTGGCTGCAGTTCTTC
NA,TRBJ1-1,TRBV5-6,once,CASSFGGSPQAFF,TGTGCCAGCAGCTTCGGGGGGTCTCCACAAGCTTTCTTT
NA,TRBJ1-2,TRBV14,NA,CASSQGVSYGYTF,TGTGCCAGCAGCCAAGGGGTCAGCTATGGCTACACCTTC
TRBD1,TRBJ2-7,TRBV15,once,CATSRVLGDRFSNEQYF,TGTGCCACCAGCAGAGTACTGGGGGACAGGTTCTCTAATGAGCAGTACTTC
NA,TRBJ2-1,TRBV7-9,NA,CASSLPENNEQFF,TGTGCCAGCAGCTTGCCCGAGAACAATGAGCAGTTCTTC
NA,TRBJ2-1,TRBV16,once,CASSQSAGFYNEQFF,TGTGCCAGCAGCCAATCAGCTGGTTTCTACAATGAGCAGTTCTTC
NA,TRBJ2-2,TRBV19,NA,CASSSLRAFNTGELFF,TGTGCCAGTAGTTCTCTACGGGCTTTCAACACCGGGGAGCTGTTTTTT
NA,TRBJ1-5,TRBV2,NA,CASSEIGSNQPQHF,TGTGCCAGCAGTGAAATTGGAAGCAATCAGCCCCAGCATTTT
TRBD1,TRBJ1-2,TRBV28,NA,CASSDRGRGGYTF,TGTGCCAGCAGTGACAGGGGACGCGGTGGCTACACCTTC
NA,TRBJ2-5,TRBV4-1,NA,CASSQAPFLRWRTQYF,TGCGCCAGCAGCCAAGCCCCCTTCCTCCGGTGGCGGACCCAGTACTTC
TRBD2,TRBJ2-7,TRBV6-1,NA,CASSEWSSGAGEQYF,TGTGCCAGCAGTGAGTGGAGTAGCGGGGCGGGGGAGCAGTACTTC
TRBD1,TRBJ1-6,TRBV19,NA,CASSFNRGLGSPLHF,TGTGCCAGTAGTTTCAACAGGGGACTGGGATCACCCCTCCACTTT
TRBD2,TRBJ2-1,TRBV20-1,NA,CSASESTSGHEQFF,TGCAGTGCTAGTGAATCGACTAGCGGCCATGAGCAGTTCTTC
NA,TRBJ2-5,TRBV29-1,few,CSVEGPEATWGPQETQYF,TGCAGCGTTGAAGGACCGGAGGCTACCTGGGGTCCCCAAGAGACCCAGTACTTC
NA,TRBJ2-1,TRBV24-1,NA,CATSEASSSYNEQFF,TGTGCCACCAGTGAAGCGTCTAGCTCCTACAATGAGCAGTTCTTC
TRBD1,TRBJ2-1,TRBV27,NA,CASRGTGHEQFF,TGTGCCAGCAGGGGGACAGGCCATGAGCAGTTCTTC
TRBD2,TRBJ2-7,TRBV5-6,NA,CASSLAGMDGWSGEQYF,TGTGCCAGCAGCTTAGCGGGAATGGACGGCTGGTCTGGCGAGCAGTACTTC
NA,TRBJ1-5,TRBV6-5,NA,CASSYSGYFPNQPQHF,TGTGCCAGCAGTTACTCAGGGTATTTCCCCAATCAGCCCCAGCATTTT
NA,TRBJ2-3,TRBV28,NA,CASSLEGWNADTQYF,TGTGCCAGCAGTTTAGAGGGGTGGAATGCAGATACGCAGTATTTT
TRBD1,TRBJ2-2,TRBV10-2,NA,CASRADRDWITELASGELFF,TGCGCCAGCAGGGCCGACAGGGATTGGATAACCGAGTTGGCGTCCGGGGAGCTGTTTTTT
NA,TRBJ1-2,TRBV7-2,NA,CASSLYLTDGYTF,TGTGCCAGCAGCTTATATTTAACTGATGGCTACACCTTC
NA,TRBJ2-2,TRBV28,NA,CASRMARGNTGELFF,TGTGCCAGCAGAATGGCTAGGGGTAACACCGGGGAGCTGTTTTTT
NA,TRBJ2-7,TRBV10-1,NA,CATGGQNYEQYF,TGCGCCACCGGAGGACAGAATTACGAGCAGTACTTC
TRBD1,TRBJ1-1,TRBV6-2/TRBV6-3,NA,CASSQYGDRVMNTEAFF,TGTGCCAGCAGCCAATACGGGGACAGAGTGATGAACACTGAAGCTTTCTTT
TRBD2,TRBJ2-1,TRBV9,NA,CASSVTSGGNEQFF,TGTGCCAGCAGCGTGACTAGCGGGGGGAATGAGCAGTTCTTC
NA,TRBJ1-2,TRBV20-1,NA,CSARGATEGYGYTF,TGCAGTGCTAGAGGAGCGACAGAGGGGTATGGCTACACCTTC
TRBD2,TRBJ2-6,TRBV10-3,NA,CAITETSGGSGANVLTF,TGTGCCATCACCGAGACTAGCGGCGGCTCTGGGGCCAACGTCCTGACTTTC
TRBD2,TRBJ2-1,TRBV4-1,NA,CASSQGGSGGLYYNEQFF,TGCGCCAGCAGCCAAGGAGGTAGCGGGGGGTTATACTACAATGAGCAGTTCTTC